Listed here is a single TCR beta chain. The antigen remains unidentified. This sample was included in a study of cytomegalovirus exposure and HLA in healthy donors. General observations from the study: A reported reduction in N-insertions relative to the roughly 700-donor mean was seen in an Asian-associated ancestry cluster in a later analysis. One cluster of highly shared sequence variants probably arose as a sequencing artifact.

This CDR3 has 15 residues. Germline CDR1 is SGHAT and CDR2 is FQNNGV. The V segment lost 4 bases and the J segment 3 bases; nucleotides outside the gene matches: 8. The PCR had 60 Vbeta and 13 Jbeta primers. Some clones are missing from TCRdb's copy, which holds only in-frame ones; the method was immunoSEQ multiplex PCR. This table holds around 190,000 clones, 85% to 90% found once. Sequencing input: PBMCs. The clonotype originates from a woman under 30 in good health and CMV-seronegative. The V call is TRBV11-2, the J call TRBJ2-7; 8 nucleotides align to TRBD1. DNA for the CDR3: TGTGCCAGCAGCTCCCGGGACAGGAACCTCTACGAGCAGTACTTC. This encodes CASSSRDRNLYEQYF. The full variable domain, with the rest looked up from reference TRBV11-2 and TRBJ2-7, is EAGVAQSPRYKIIEKRQSVAFWCNPISGHATLYWYQQILGQGPKLLIQFQNNGVVDDSQLPKDRFSAERLKGVDSTLKIQPAKLEDSAVYLCASSSRDRNLYEQYFGPGTRLTVT.